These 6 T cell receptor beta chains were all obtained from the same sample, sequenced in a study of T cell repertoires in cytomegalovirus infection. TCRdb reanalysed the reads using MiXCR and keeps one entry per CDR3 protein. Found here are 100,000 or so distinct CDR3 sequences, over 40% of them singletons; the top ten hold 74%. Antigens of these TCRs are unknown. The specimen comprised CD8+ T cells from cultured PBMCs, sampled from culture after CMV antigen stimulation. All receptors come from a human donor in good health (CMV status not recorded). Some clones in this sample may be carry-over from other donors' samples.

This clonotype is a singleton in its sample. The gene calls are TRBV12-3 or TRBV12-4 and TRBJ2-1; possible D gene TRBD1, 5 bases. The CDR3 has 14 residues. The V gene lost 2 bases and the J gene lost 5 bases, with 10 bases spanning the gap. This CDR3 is CASSLLFRDNEQFF. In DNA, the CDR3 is TGTGCCAGCAGTTTACTGTTCAGGGACAATGAGCAGTTCTTC.

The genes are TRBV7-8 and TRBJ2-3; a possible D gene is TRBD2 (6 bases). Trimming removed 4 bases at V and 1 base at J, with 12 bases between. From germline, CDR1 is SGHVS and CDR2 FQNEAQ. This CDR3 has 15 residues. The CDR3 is CASSSGLPRTDTQYF. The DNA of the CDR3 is TGTGCCAGCAGCTCGGGACTGCCGCGCACAGATACGCAGTATTTT. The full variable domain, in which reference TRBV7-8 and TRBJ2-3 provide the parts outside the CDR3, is GAGVSQSPRYKVAKRGQDVALRCDPISGHVSLFWYQQALGQGPEFLTYFQNEAQLDKSGLPSDRFFAERPEGSVSTLKIQRTQQEDSAVYLCASSSGLPRTDTQYFGPGTRLTVL.

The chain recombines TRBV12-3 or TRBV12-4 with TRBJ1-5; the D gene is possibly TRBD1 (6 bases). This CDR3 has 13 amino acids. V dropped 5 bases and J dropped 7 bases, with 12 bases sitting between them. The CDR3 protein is CASSPQGIQPQHF. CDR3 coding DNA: TGTGCCAGCAGTCCACAGGGAATCCAGCCCCAGCATTTT.

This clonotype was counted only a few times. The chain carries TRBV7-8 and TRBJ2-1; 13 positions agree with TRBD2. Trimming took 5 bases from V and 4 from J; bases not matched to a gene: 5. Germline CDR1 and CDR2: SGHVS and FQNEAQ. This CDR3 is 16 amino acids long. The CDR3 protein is CASSPGTSGVYNEQFF. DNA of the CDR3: TGTGCCAGCAGCCCAGGGACTAGCGGGGTTTACAATGAGCAGTTCTTC.

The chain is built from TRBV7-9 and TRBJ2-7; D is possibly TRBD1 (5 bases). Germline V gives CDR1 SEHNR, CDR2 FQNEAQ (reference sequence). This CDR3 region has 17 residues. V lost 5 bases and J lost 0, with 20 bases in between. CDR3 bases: TGTGCCAGCAGCCCGCCCCCCGACAGTTTCACCTCCTACGAGCAGTACTTC. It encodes CASSPPPDSFTSYEQYF.

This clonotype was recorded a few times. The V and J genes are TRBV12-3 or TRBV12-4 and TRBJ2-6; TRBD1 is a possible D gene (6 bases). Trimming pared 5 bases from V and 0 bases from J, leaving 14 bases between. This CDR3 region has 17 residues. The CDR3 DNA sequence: TGTGCCAGCAGTGAATCGGGACATTACTCTGGGGCCAACGTCCTGACTTTC. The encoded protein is CASSESGHYSGANVLTF.